This T cell receptor (beta chain) was retrieved from a study of beta chain features in type 1 diabetes. Overall study findings and caveats: Shortening of TCRB CDR3s, moderate but significant, appeared in all four CD4+ subsets of Type 1 diabetes patients.

The sequenced template was cDNA made from the entire isolated RNA. Sequencing used immunoSEQ multiplex PCR; TCRdb keeps in-frame clones, though not all of them. The sample comprises 160,000 or so clones, 6.5% to 10% of which are singletons, and around 0.5% rests with the top ten. Trimming at V came to 8 bases and at J to 13 bases, leaving 8 bases not matched to a gene. The CDR3 is made up of 12 amino acids. Germline loops: CDR1 SGHTA, CDR2 FQGNSA. Worth noting for this clone: Its matching antigen is unknown.

The chain has TRBV7-2 and TRBJ2-1; 10 positions agree with TRBD1. The receptor was derived from a woman under 30 with type 1 diabetes. Material for sequencing was central memory CD4+ T cells from blood. The CDR3: CASLKRQGAQFF. The DNA for the CDR3 is TGTGCCAGCTTAAAGAGACAGGGGGCCCAGTTCTTC.